The clone carrying this T cell receptor beta chain was counted only a few times. The data derive from a study of cytomegalovirus exposure and HLA in healthy donors. 13 Jbeta primers and 60 Vbeta primers were used for the PCR. Repertoires were generated with immunoSEQ multiplex PCR, while TCRdb's copy carries only in-frame clones and drops some. This table has approximately 170,000 clones, over 70% appearing once. Regarding donors, all were healthy bone marrow donors. Donors were ostensibly healthy at sampling, although undocumented immune exposures were probable. Looked up from germline, CDR1 is MNHEY and CDR2 is SMNVEV (reference sequence). The V end was cut by 3 bases, the J end by 2 bases, with 12 bases between. The CDR3 covers 15 residues.

The chain has TRBV27 and TRBJ2-3; D is unresolved. The TCR originated in a woman aged 40 to 50 in good health and CMV-seropositive. What was sequenced was PBMCs. CDR3 bases: TGTGCCAGCAGTTTGATTGATGCGAACACAGATACGCAGTATTTT. Translating it yields CASSLIDANTDTQYF.